The source of this TCR beta chain is a study of T cells after posttransplantation cyclophosphamide. Clones were sequenced by immunoSEQ multiplex PCR, and TCRdb holds only the in-frame ones, with some missing. The top ten clones hold about 2.6% of a sample with some 53,000 clones, roughly 86% of them seen once. Germline V gene data show CDR1 as SGHAT and CDR2 as FQNNGV. V shed 4 bases, J shed 7 bases, and the junction held 20 bases outside the gene matches. The CDR3 has 19 residues. Sequencing was performed on PBMCs. This TCR was sampled from a man aged 30 to 45 with a blood cancer, CMV-positive, and with a related stem cell donor. This chain connects TRBV11-2 to TRBJ2-7, with TRBD2 matching 12 bases. In DNA form, the CDR3 reads TGTGCCAGCAGCTCGACAAAGTGGACTAGCGGGAATACTTTGCGGGAGCAGTACTTC. Protein product: CASSSTKWTSGNTLREQYF. Supplemented by reference TRBV11-2 and TRBJ2-7, the full variable domain reads EAGVAQSPRYKIIEKRQSVAFWCNPISGHATLYWYQQILGQGPKLLIQFQNNGVVDDSQLPKDRFSAERLKGVDSTLKIQPAKLEDSAVYLCASSSTKWTSGNTLREQYFGPGTRLTVT.